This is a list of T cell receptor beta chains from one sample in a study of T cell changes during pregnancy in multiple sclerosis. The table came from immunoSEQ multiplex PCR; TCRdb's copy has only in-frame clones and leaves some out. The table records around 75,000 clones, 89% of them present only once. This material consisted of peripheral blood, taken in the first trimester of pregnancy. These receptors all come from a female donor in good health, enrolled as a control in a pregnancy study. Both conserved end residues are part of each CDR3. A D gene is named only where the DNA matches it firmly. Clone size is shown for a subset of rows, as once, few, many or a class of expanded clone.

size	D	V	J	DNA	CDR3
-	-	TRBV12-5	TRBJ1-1	TGTGCTAGTTCAGGGCGGCATATCAACACTGAAGCTTTCTTT	CASSGRHINTEAFF
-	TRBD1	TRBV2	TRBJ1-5	TGTGCCAGCAGTGGTAACAGGGGGCCTCAGCCCCAGCATTTT	CASSGNRGPQPQHF
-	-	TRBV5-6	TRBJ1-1	TGTGCCAGCACCAATCTCGGGCAGGGTGGCACTGAAGCTTTCTTT	CASTNLGQGGTEAFF
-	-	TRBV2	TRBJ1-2	TGTGCCAGCAGTGACAGACAGGCTCACTATGGCTACACCTTC	CASSDRQAHYGYTF
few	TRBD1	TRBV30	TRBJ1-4	TGTGCCTGGACCGAACAGGGGAGGTCTAATGAAAAACTGTTTTTT	CAWTEQGRSNEKLFF
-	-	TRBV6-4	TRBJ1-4	TGTGCCAGCAGTGAGGGAACCTCCGGCGGGGAAAAACTGTTTTTT	CASSEGTSGGEKLFF
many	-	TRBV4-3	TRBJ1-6	TGCGCCAGCAGCCGTGACAGGAATAATTCACCCCTCCACTTT	CASSRDRNNSPLHF
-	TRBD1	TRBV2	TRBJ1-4	TGTGCCAGCAGTGAAACAGGGGGGGAAAAACTGTTTTTT	CASSETGGEKLFF
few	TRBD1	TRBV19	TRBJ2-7	TGTGCCAGTAGTTCGACCGGGACAGGGGGAGAGCAGTACTTC	CASSSTGTGGEQYF
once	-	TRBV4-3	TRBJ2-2	TGCGCCAGCAGCCAAGATGGAGCTCAGGGCTACACCGGGGAGCTGTTTTTT	CASSQDGAQGYTGELFF
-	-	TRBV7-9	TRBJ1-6	TGTGCCAGCAGCCGTTTGGGGGGGGATAATTCACCCCTCCACTTT	CASSRLGGDNSPLHF
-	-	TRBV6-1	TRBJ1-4	TGTGCCAGCAGTGGACCGCCAGAGACAAATGAAAAACTGTTTTTT	CASSGPPETNEKLFF